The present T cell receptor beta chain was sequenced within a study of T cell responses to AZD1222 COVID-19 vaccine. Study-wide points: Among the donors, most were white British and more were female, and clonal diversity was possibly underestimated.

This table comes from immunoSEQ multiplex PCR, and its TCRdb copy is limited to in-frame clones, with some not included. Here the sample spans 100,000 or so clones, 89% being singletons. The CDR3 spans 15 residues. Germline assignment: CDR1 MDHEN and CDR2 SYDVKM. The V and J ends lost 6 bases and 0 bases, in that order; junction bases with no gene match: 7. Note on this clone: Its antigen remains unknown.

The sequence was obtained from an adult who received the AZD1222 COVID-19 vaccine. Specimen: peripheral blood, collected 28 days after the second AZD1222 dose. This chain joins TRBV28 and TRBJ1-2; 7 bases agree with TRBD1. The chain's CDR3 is CASRGQRPANYGYTF. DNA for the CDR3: TGTGCCAGCAGGGGACAGAGACCAGCTAACTATGGCTACACCTTC.